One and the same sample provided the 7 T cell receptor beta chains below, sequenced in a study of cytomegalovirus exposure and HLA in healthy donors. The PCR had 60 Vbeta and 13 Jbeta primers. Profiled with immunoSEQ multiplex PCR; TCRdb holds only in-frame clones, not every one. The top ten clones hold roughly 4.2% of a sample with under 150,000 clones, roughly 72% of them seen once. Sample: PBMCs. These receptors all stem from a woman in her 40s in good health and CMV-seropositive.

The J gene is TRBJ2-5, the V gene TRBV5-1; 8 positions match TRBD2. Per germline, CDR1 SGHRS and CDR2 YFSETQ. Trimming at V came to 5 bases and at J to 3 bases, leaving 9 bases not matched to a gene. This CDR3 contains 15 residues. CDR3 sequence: CASRPGGPTKETQYF. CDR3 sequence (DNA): TGCGCCAGCAGGCCGGGGGGGCCCACCAAAGAGACCCAGTACTTC. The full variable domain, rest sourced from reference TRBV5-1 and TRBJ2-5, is KAGVTQTPRYLIKTRGQQVTLSCSPISGHRSVSWYQQTPGQGLQFLFEYFSETQRNKGNFPGRFSGRQFSNSRSEMNVSTLELGDSALYLCASRPGGPTKETQYFGPGTRLLVL.

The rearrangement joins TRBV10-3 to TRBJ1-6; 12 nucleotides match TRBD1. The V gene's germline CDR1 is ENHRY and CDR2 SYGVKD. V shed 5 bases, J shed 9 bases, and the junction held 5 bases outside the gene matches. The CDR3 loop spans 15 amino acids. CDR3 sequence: CAISPGTGGSSPLHF. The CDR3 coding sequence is TGTGCCATCAGTCCCGGGACAGGGGGCAGTTCACCCCTCCACTTT.

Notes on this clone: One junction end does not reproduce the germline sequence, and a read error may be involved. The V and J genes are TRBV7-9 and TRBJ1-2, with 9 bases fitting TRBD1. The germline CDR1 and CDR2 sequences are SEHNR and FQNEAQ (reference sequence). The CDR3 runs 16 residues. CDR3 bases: TGTTCCAGCAGCCCACTTTGGACAGGGGATGACTATGGCTACACCTTC. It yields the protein CSSSPLWTGDDYGYTF.

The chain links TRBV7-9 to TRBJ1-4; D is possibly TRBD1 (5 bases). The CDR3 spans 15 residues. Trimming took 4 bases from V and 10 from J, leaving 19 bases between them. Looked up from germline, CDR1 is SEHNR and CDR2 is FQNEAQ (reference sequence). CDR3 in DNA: TGTGCCAGCAGCTCCAGCACAGGACCCAGGTTAAAACTGTTTTTT. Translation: CASSSSTGPRLKLFF.

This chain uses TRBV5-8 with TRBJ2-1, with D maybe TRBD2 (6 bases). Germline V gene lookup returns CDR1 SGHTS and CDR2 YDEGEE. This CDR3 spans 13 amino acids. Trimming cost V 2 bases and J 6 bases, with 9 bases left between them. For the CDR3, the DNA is TGTGCCAGCAGCTTAGGAGGGAGCAATGAGCAGTTCTTC. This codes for CASSLGGSNEQFF.

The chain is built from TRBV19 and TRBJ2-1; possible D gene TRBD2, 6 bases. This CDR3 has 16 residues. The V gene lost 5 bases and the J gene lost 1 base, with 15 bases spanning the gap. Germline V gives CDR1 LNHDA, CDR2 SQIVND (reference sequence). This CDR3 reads CASSLTREGSYNEQFF. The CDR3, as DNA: TGTGCCAGTAGTTTGACTAGGGAAGGTTCCTACAATGAGCAGTTCTTC.

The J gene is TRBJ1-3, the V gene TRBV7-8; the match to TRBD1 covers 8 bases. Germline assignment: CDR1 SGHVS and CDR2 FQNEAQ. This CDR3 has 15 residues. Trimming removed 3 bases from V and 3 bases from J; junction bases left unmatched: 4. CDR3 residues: CASSLDGQGGNTIYF. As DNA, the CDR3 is TGTGCCAGCAGCTTGGATGGACAGGGTGGAAACACCATATATTTT.